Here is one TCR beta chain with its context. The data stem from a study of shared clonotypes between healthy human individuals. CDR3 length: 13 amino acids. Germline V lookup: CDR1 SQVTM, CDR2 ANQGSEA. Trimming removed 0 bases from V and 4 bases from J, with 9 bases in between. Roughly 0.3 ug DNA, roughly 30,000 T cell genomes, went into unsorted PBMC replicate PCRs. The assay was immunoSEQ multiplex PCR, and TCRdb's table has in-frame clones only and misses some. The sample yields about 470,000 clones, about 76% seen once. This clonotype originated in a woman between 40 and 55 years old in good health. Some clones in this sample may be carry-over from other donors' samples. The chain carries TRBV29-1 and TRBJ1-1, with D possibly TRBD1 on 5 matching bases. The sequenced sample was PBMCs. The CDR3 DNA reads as TGCAGCGTTGAAGACGGGGCTGGCACTGAAGCTTTCTTT. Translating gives CSVEDGAGTEAFF. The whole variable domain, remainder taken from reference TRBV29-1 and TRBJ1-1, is SAVISQKPSRDICQRGTSLTIQCQVDSQVTMMFWYRQQPGQSLTLIATANQGSEATYESGFVIDKFPISRPNLTFSTLTVSNMSPEDSSIYLCSVEDGAGTEAFFGQGTRLTVV.